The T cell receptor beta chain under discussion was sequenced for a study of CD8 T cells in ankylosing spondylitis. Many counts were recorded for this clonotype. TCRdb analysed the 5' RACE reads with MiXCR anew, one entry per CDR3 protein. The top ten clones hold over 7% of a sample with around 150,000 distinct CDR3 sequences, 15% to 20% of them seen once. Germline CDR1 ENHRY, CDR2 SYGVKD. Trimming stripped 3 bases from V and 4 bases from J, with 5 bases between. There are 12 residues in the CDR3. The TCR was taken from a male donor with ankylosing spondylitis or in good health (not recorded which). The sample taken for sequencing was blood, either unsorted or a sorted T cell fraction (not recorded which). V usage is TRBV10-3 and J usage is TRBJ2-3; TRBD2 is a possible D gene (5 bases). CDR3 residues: CAISDGADTQYF. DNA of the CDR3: TGTGCCATCAGTGACGGGGCAGATACGCAGTATTTT.